Below are 23 T cell receptor beta chains sequenced from a single sample in a study of T cells in women clearing cervical HPV infection. Assay: immunoSEQ multiplex PCR; the TCRdb copy retains only in-frame clones and omits some. The sample's table shows approximately 44,000 clones. Sequencing was performed on blood buffy coat. The receptors were sampled from a woman between 18 and 75 years old with a cervical HPV16 infection that either progressed to CIN3+ or cleared (not recorded which).

The CDR3 bases that were read are TGTGCCAGCAGTGGCGACAGTTACTCTGGAAACACC. Residues: CASSGDSYSGNT. Given in full, the CDR3 is CASSGDSYSGNTIYF. The chain employs TRBV6-1 and TRBJ1-3; perhaps TRBD1 as D (5 bases). The read ends 3 residues before the CDR3 terminus; that terminus is restored from the germline J gene. The CDR3 has 15 residues. In germline, CDR1 is MNHNS, CDR2 SASEGT. V shed 4 bases and J shed 0 bases, with 10 bases lying between them.

On this clone itself: The read ends 3 residues early relative to the CDR3; the germline J gene fills the gap. The chain combines TRBV18 with TRBJ1-1; 8 positions agree with TRBD1. Germline assignment: CDR1 KGHSH and CDR2 LQKENI. V trimming: 6 bases; J trimming: 1 base; junction bases outside the gene matches: 7. The CDR3 contains 15 residues. The DNA read from the CDR3 is TGTGCCAGCTCCCCTGACAGGGGTGGGAACACTGAA. It yields the protein CASSPDRGGNTE. In full, the CDR3 reads CASSPDRGGNTEAFF.

On this clone: The DNA ends 3 residues before the CDR3 does, and the rest of the CDR3 is filled in from the germline J gene. The J gene is TRBJ2-3, the V gene TRBV7-3; no definite D call. The CDR3 is made up of 13 amino acids. Per germline, CDR1 SGHTA and CDR2 FQGTGA. V gave up 2 bases and J gave up 2 bases, with 5 bases separating them. CDR3 bases read: TGTGCCAGCAGCTTAGTACACACAGATACG. It encodes CASSLVHTDT. The full CDR3 protein reads CASSLVHTDTQYF.

To note about this clone: Sequencing ends 3 residues short of the CDR3 end; the germline J gene provides the rest. This rearrangement joins TRBV19 to TRBJ1-5, with D hard to call. The CDR3 covers 12 residues. The V end was cut by 7 bases, the J end by 2 bases, with 6 bases between. Germline loops: CDR1 LNHDA, CDR2 SQIVND (reference sequence). The sequenced part of the CDR3 DNA is TGTGCCAGTACAGGTGGCAATCAGCCC. Amino acid sequence: CASTGGNQP. The whole CDR3 sequence is CASTGGNQPQHF.

Concerning this clone itself: Sequencing ends 3 residues short of the CDR3 end; the germline J gene provides the rest. The chain has TRBV4-1 and TRBJ1-4; 9 bases agree with TRBD1. Germline assignment: CDR1 MGHRA and CDR2 YSYEKL. This CDR3 is built from 15 residues. J was trimmed by 10 bases and V by 0 bases; bases with no gene match: 6. CDR3 DNA, as far as it was read: TGCGCCAGCAGCCAAGATTTGGGACAGGGAGGAAAA. Translation gives CASSQDLGQGGK. The entire CDR3 protein is CASSQDLGQGGKLFF.

The CDR3 loop is CASSQGYTQGAGGYTF. CDR3 DNA, as far as it was read: TGTGCCAGCAGCCAAGGATACACACAGGGGGCGGGGGGC. V usage is TRBV4-2 and J usage is TRBJ1-2; 9 bases match TRBD1. The read gets to within 3 residues of the CDR3 end, and the germline J gene fills in the rest. Germline V gene lookup returns CDR1 LGHNA and CDR2 YNFKEQ. The CDR3 is 16 residues long.

A word on this clone: The read stops 3 residues short of the end of the CDR3; the missing end is completed from the germline J gene. V and J are TRBV29-1 and TRBJ2-1; D not certain. The CDR3 spans 13 residues. CDR1 and CDR2 (germline): SQVTM, ANQGSEA. V lost 0 bases and J 9 bases, leaving 12 bases between the germline ends. CDR3 bases read: TGCAGCGTTGAAGATCGCGCGAGCATTGAG. It is translated as CSVEDRASIE. From start to end, the CDR3 is CSVEDRASIEQFF.

Details on this clone: The sequenced fragment ends 3 residues before the CDR3 boundary, so the rest is inferred from the germline J gene. The gene calls are TRBV12-3 or TRBV12-4 and TRBJ1-5, with 7 bases that match TRBD1. The length of the CDR3 is 14 residues. Trimming took 6 bases from V and 3 from J; bases not matched to a gene: 5. CDR3 bases read: TGTGCCAGCAGATCGACAGGGACCAATCAGCCC. Encoded protein: CASRSTGTNQP. The whole CDR3 protein reads CASRSTGTNQPQHF.

As regards this clone: The CDR3 end falls 3 residues outside the read, so it is completed with the germline J gene. The chain is built from TRBV18 and TRBJ1-6, with TRBD1 as a possible D gene (6 bases). The CDR3 runs to 14 residues. Germline assignment: CDR1 KGHSH and CDR2 LQKENI. V was shortened by 0 bases and J by 10 bases, with 10 bases between the two germline ends. Partial CDR3 DNA: TGTGCCAGCTCACCACCCCACAGGGAATCACCC. Protein product: CASSPPHRESP. The full CDR3 sequence reads CASSPPHRESPLHF.

Notes on this clone: From the germline J gene comes the end of the CDR3, since the read stops 3 residues before it. This chain connects TRBV7-9 to TRBJ2-1; weak D call: TRBD2 (5 bases). V lost 5 bases and J 5 bases, leaving 10 bases between the germline ends. Germline CDR1 reads SEHNR; CDR2 reads FQNEAQ (reference sequence). CDR3 length: 13 residues. CDR3 DNA (partial): TGTGCCAGCAGCCTTTACGGGGACAATGAG. Translation: CASSLYGDNE. The whole CDR3 protein reads CASSLYGDNEQFF.

Worth noting for this clone: The CDR3 end lies 3 residues beyond the end of the read and is filled in from the germline J gene. The chain recombines TRBV30 with TRBJ2-3; D is perhaps TRBD2 (5 bases). This CDR3 has 13 residues. The germline CDR1 and CDR2 sequences are GTSNPN and SVGIG (reference sequence). V was pared by 3 bases and J by 6 bases, with 13 bases between. The CDR3 reads CAWSLQGGDTQYF. The DNA read from the CDR3 is TGTGCCTGGAGCCTCCAAGGCGGGGATACG.

CDR3 loop: CASSQTGIPRYEQYF. Incomplete CDR3 DNA: TGTGCCAGCAGCCAAACAGGGATCCCCCGCTACGAG. This chain joins TRBV14 and TRBJ2-7; the D gene is possibly TRBD1 (6 bases). The CDR3 is cut off 3 residues early in the read; its end comes from the germline J gene. The CDR3 is 15 residues long. Germline V CDR1 and CDR2: SGHDN, FVKESK. Trimming removed 2 bases at V and 3 bases at J, with 14 bases between.

Comments on this clone: Coverage ceases 3 residues before the CDR3 finishes, and the germline J gene fills in the end. This chain uses TRBV18 with TRBJ1-6, with 11 bases lining up with TRBD1. In germline, CDR1 is KGHSH, CDR2 LQKENI. Germline trimming cut 3 bases from V and 8 bases from J; bases unmatched to any gene: 3. The CDR3 covers 15 residues. CDR3 DNA, as far as it was read: TGTGCCAGCTCACCTTCGGGACAGGGGGATTCACCC. Protein sequence: CASSPSGQGDSP. The entire CDR3 is CASSPSGQGDSPLHF.

A word on this clone: The read halts 3 residues ahead of the CDR3 end, with the missing end drawn from the germline J gene. This chain connects TRBV20-1 to TRBJ1-1; 7 bases line up with TRBD1. From germline, CDR1 is DFQATT and CDR2 SNEGSKA (reference sequence). CDR3 size: 15 residues. V lost 1 base, J lost 5 bases, and 10 bases stayed unmatched. CDR3 in amino acids: CSARGAGGGRTEAFF. The CDR3 bases that were read are TGCAGTGCTAGAGGAGCAGGAGGGGGCAGGACTGAA.

Remarks on this clone: With the read ending 3 residues before the CDR3 end, the germline J gene is used to fill in that end. J is TRBJ2-7 and V is TRBV20-1; 8 positions agree with TRBD2. This CDR3 has 16 residues. Germline CDR1 and CDR2: DFQATT and SNEGSKA (reference sequence). V shed 0 bases and J 4 bases; nucleotides not matched to a gene: 11. The sequenced CDR3 bases are TGCAGTGCTAGAGATCAAGCGGGGGCGGTGATATACGAG. Residues: CSARDQAGAVIYE. The full CDR3 sequence reads CSARDQAGAVIYEQYF.

On this clone: The read terminates 3 residues before the CDR3 end, so the remaining end is supplied by the germline J gene. The chain links TRBV2 to TRBJ2-7; D is possibly TRBD2 (5 bases). Germline V gene data show CDR1 as SNHLY and CDR2 as FYNNEI. The V end lost 5 bases, the J end lost 1 base, and 9 bases lay between the germline ends. CDR3 size: 13 residues. Partial CDR3 DNA: TGTGCCAGCAGTCCCCCGGGGTCCTACGAG. Residues: CASSPPGSYE. The full CDR3 sequence reads CASSPPGSYEQYF.

About this clone itself: The read comes to an end 3 residues before the CDR3 does, leaving the germline J gene to fill in the end. V is TRBV5-6 and J is TRBJ1-2, with TRBD1 matching 8 bases. CDR3 length: 14 residues. CDR1 SGHDT and CDR2 YYEEEE come from the germline V gene. V gave up 4 bases and J gave up 3 bases; unmatched junction bases: 5. CDR3 DNA (partial): TGTGCCAGCAGCCCTGGACAGGGAGACTATGGC. This gives the protein CASSPGQGDYG. The complete CDR3 reads CASSPGQGDYGYTF.

Turning to this clone: The missing CDR3 end, 3 residues past where the read stops, is filled in from the germline J gene. The rearrangement uses TRBV13 and TRBJ2-5, with 11 bases identical to TRBD2. The length of the CDR3 is 18 residues. The V segment lost 5 bases and the J segment 3 bases; nucleotides outside the gene matches: 14. Germline-derived CDR1 and CDR2 are PRHDT and FYEKMQ (reference sequence). The CDR3 loop reads CASSRLTSGDHREETQYF. CDR3 DNA (partial): TGTGCCAGCAGCCGATTGACTAGCGGGGACCATAGAGAAGAGACC.

Details on this clone: Read coverage stops 3 residues before the CDR3 terminus; the germline J gene supplies the remainder. The rearrangement uses TRBV19 and TRBJ1-5, with unresolved D. CDR3 length equals 14 residues. The V end lost 3 bases, the J end lost 2 bases, and 8 bases lay between the germline ends. Germline lookup yields CDR1 LNHDA and CDR2 SQIVND (reference sequence). CDR3: CASSIGWGNQPQHF. Incomplete CDR3 DNA: TGTGCCAGTAGTATCGGGTGGGGCAATCAGCCC.

As concerns this clone: The sequenced fragment ends 3 residues before the CDR3 boundary, so the rest is inferred from the germline J gene. The chain links TRBV2 to TRBJ1-4, with 10 bases identical to TRBD1. This CDR3 spans 15 amino acids. V gave up 5 bases and J gave up 6 bases; unmatched junction bases: 6. Germline V gene sequence: CDR1 SNHLY, CDR2 FYNNEI. The chain's CDR3 is CASSNPGTGDEKLFF. The covered CDR3 bases are TGTGCCAGCAGTAATCCGGGGACAGGGGATGAAAAA.

With respect to this clone: Coverage ceases 3 residues before the CDR3 finishes, and the germline J gene fills in the end. The gene calls are TRBV12-3 or TRBV12-4 and TRBJ1-6, with TRBD1 matching 8 bases. Losses at the gene ends were 5 bases for V and 2 bases for J; bases not matched to a gene: 11. This CDR3 has 18 residues. Incomplete CDR3 DNA: TGTGCCAGCAGTCCAACCCAGGGGGCCATCCCCTATAATTCACCC. Amino acid sequence: CASSPTQGAIPYNSP. The entire CDR3 sequence reads CASSPTQGAIPYNSPLHF.

Turning to this clone: Coverage ceases 3 residues before the CDR3 finishes, and the germline J gene fills in the end. The J gene is TRBJ2-3, the V gene TRBV12-3 or TRBV12-4, with unresolved D. This CDR3 has 14 residues. Trimming left V 3 bases short and J 2 bases short, with 9 bases between. The covered CDR3 bases are TGTGCCAGCAGTTTTGTGGGCTCCACAGATACG. It translates to CASSFVGSTDT. The full CDR3 sequence reads CASSFVGSTDTQYF.

Worth noting for this clone: The sequence runs out 3 residues before the end of the CDR3; the remainder is reconstructed from the germline J gene. This chain uses TRBV28 with TRBJ2-7; 8 bases line up with TRBD1. J lost 4 bases, V lost 6 bases, and 5 bases had no gene match. The CDR3 has 13 residues. Germline-derived CDR1 and CDR2 are MDHEN and SYDVKM. The DNA read from the CDR3 is TGTGCCAGCAGACGCGACAGGGGTTACGAG. This translates into CASRRDRGYE. The complete CDR3 protein is CASRRDRGYEQYF.